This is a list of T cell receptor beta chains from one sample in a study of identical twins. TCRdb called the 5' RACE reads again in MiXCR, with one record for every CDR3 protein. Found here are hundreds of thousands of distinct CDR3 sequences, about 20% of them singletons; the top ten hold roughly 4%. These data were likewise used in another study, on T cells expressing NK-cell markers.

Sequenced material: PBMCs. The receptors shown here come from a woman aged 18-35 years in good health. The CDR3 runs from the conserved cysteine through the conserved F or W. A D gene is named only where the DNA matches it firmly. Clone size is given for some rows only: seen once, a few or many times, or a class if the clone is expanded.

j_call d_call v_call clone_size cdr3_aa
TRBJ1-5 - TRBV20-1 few CSARDVGNQPQHF
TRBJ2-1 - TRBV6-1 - CASSPWGEPYNEQFF
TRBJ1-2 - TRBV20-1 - CSARGFREPLYGYTF
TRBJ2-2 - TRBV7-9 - CASSPYGGTGTGELFF
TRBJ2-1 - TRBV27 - CASSPLVGGGMNEQFF
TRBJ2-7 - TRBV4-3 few CASSQAVGPSYEQYF
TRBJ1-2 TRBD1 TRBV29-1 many CSVPGTGTSRDYGYTF
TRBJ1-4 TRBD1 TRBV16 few CASSQSRDRGQDEKLFF
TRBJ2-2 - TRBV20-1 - CSAAGTGELFF
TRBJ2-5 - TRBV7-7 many CASSLPGSQTQYF